This T cell receptor beta chain was documented in a study of early T cells in non-severe SARS-CoV-2 infection. Study-level background: Bulk RNA isolated from unsorted whole blood underwent sequencing; chains were not paired. General study points: VDJdb matching skewed toward anti-spike CD8 responses, missing private and CD4 specificities.

This clonotype was observed a handful of times. Its antigen is undetermined. In the library, individual cDNA molecules carried attached unique molecular identifiers. One entry per CDR3 protein, called by TCRdb with MiXCR from the 5' RACE reads. The sample shows 70,000 to 90,000 distinct CDR3 sequences, roughly 12% of them seen only once. The TCR comes from an adult who was a healthcare worker with PCR-confirmed SARS-CoV-2 infection or an uninfected control (not recorded which). The sample was whole blood.

CDR3 protein: CASSLGHPNTEAFF. In DNA, the CDR3 is TGCGCCAGCAGCTTGGGACACCCGAACACTGAAGCTTTCTTT. The rearrangement uses TRBV5-1 and TRBJ1-1; D uncertain. Germline CDR1 reads SGHRS; CDR2 reads YFSETQ. The CDR3 loop spans 14 amino acids. Trimming pared 0 bases from V and 1 base from J, leaving 7 bases between.